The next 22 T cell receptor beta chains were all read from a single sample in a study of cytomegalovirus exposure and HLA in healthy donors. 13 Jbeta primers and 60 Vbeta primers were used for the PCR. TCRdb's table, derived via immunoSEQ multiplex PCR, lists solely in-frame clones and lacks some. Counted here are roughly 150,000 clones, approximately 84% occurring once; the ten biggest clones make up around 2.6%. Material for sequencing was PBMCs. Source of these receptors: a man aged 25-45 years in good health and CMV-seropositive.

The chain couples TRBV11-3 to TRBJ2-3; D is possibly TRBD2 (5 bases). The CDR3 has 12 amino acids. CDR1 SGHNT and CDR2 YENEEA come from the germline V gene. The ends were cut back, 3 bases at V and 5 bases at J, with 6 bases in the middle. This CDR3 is CASSFGIDTQYF. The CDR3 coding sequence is TGTGCCAGCAGCTTCGGGATAGATACGCAGTATTTT.

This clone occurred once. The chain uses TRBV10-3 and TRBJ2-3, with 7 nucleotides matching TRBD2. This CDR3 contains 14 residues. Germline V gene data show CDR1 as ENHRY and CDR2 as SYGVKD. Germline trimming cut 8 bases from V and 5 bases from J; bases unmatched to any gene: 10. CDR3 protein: CAIGRRESEDTQYF. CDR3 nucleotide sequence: TGTGCCATCGGTAGGCGGGAGAGTGAAGATACGCAGTATTTT.

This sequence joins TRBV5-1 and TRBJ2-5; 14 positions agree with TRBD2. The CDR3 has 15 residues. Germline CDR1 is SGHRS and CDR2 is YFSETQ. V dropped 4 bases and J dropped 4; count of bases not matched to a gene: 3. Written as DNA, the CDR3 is TGCGCCAGCAGCCCGGGACTAGCGGGAGCAGAGACCCAGTACTTC. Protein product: CASSPGLAGAETQYF. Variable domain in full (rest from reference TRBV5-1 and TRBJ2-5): KAGVTQTPRYLIKTRGQQVTLSCSPISGHRSVSWYQQTPGQGLQFLFEYFSETQRNKGNFPGRFSGRQFSNSRSEMNVSTLELGDSALYLCASSPGLAGAETQYFGPGTRLLVL.

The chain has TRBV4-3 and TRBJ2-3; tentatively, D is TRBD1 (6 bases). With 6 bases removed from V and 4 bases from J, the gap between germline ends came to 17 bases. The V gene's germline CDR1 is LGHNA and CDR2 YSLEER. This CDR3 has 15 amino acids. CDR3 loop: CASSHSGKGADTQYF. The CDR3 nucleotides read TGCGCCAGCAGTCACTCAGGGAAGGGGGCAGATACGCAGTATTTT.

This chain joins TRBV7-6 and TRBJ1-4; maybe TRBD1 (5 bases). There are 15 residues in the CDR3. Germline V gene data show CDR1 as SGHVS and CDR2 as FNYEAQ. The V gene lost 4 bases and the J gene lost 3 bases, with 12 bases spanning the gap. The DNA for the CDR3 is TGTGCCAGCAGCTCAGGGAATGCGCCTAATGAAAAACTGTTTTTT. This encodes CASSSGNAPNEKLFF.

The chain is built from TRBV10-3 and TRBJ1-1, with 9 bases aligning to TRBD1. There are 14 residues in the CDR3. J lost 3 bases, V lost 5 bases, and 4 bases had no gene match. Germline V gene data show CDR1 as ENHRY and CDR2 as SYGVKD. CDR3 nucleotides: TGTGCCATCAGTCGGACAGGGGAAGACACTGAAGCTTTCTTT. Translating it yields CAISRTGEDTEAFF.

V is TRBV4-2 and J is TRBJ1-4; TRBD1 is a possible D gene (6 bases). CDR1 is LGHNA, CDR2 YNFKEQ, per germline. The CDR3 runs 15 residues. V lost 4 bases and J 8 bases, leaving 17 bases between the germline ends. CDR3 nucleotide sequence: TGTGCCAGCAGCCCGGGCGGGGGCTCCAGAGAAAAACTGTTTTTT. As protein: CASSPGGGSREKLFF.

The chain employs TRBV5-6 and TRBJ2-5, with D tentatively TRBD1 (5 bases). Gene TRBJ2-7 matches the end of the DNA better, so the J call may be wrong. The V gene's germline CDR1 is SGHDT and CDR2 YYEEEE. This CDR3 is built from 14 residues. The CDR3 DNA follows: TGTGCCAGCAGCCCCGACAGAATAACCTACGAGCAGTACTTC. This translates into CASSPDRITYEQYF.

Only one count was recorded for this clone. The DNA for the CDR3 is TGTGCCAGCAGCAAGGGACAAGGGAGGGACGAGCAGTACTTC. Translation gives CASSKGQGRDEQYF. This sequence joins TRBV5-8 and TRBJ2-7; D is perhaps TRBD2 (7 bases). Germline CDR1 and CDR2: SGHTS and YDEGEE. This CDR3 contains 14 residues. Trimming pared 4 bases from V and 5 bases from J, leaving 16 bases between.

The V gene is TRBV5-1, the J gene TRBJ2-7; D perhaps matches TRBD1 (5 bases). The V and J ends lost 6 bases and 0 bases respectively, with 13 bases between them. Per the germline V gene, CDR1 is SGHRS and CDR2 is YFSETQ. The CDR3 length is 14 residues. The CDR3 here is CASNPTGISYEQYF. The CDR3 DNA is TGCGCCAGCAACCCTACAGGTATCTCCTACGAGCAGTACTTC.

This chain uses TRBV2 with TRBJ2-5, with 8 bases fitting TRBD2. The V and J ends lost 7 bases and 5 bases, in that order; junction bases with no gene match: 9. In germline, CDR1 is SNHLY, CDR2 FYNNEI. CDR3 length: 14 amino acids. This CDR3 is CASTGGRSGETQYF. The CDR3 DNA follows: TGTGCCAGCACGGGCGGGAGGAGTGGGGAGACCCAGTACTTC. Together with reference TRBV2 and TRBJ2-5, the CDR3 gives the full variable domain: EPEVTQTPSHQVTQMGQEVILRCVPISNHLYFYWYRQILGQKVEFLVSFYNNEISEKSEIFDDQFSVERPDGSNFTLKIRSTKLEDSAMYFCASTGGRSGETQYFGPGTRLLVL.

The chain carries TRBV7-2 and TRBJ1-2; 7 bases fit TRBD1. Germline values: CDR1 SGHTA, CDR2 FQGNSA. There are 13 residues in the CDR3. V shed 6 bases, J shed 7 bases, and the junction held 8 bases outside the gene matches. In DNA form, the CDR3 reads TGTGCCAGCAGTCTCGACAGGGCTCGTGGCTACACCTTC. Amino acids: CASSLDRARGYTF. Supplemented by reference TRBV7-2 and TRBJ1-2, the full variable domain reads GAGVSQSPSNKVTEKGKDVELRCDPISGHTALYWYRQSLGQGLEFLIYFQGNSAPDKSGLPSDRFSAERTGGSVSTLTIQRTQQEDSAVYLCASSLDRARGYTFGSGTRLTVV.

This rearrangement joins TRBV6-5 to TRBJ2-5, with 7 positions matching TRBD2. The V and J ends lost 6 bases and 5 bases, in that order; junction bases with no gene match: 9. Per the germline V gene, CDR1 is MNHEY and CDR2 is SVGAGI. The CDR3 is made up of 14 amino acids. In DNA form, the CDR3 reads TGTGCCAGCAGCCGATGGGACTACCTGGAGACCCAGTACTTC. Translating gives CASSRWDYLETQYF.

CDR3: CASSSRRGLREQFF. As DNA, the CDR3 is TGTGCCAGCAGCTCAAGAAGGGGGCTCAGGGAGCAGTTCTTC. This chain joins TRBV7-9 and TRBJ2-1; 7 bases map to TRBD1. With V trimmed by 4 bases and J by 10 bases, 10 bases remained unmatched. Germline V gene lookup returns CDR1 SEHNR and CDR2 FQNEAQ (reference sequence). The CDR3 runs to 14 residues.

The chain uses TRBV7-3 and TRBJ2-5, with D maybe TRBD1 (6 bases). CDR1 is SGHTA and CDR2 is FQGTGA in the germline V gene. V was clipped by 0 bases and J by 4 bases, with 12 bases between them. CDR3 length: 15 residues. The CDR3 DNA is TGTGCCAGCAGCTTAACTCCGGGACACCTAGAGACCCAGTACTTC. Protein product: CASSLTPGHLETQYF.

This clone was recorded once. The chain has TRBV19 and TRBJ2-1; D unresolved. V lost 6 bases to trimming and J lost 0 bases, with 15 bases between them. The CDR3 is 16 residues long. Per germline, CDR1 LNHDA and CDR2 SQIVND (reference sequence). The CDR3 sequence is CASSPAAPSSYNEQFF. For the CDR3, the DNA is TGTGCCAGTAGCCCCGCGGCCCCTAGCTCCTACAATGAGCAGTTCTTC.

Here the CDR3 reads CASSFDRVYGYTF. CDR3 bases: TGTGCCAGCAGTTTCGACAGGGTCTATGGCTACACCTTC. V and J are TRBV11-3 and TRBJ1-2; TRBD1 matches at 7 bases. Per the germline V gene, CDR1 is SGHNT and CDR2 is YENEEA. CDR3 length: 13 amino acids. The V segment lost 6 bases and the J segment 4 bases; nucleotides outside the gene matches: 5.

The CDR3 spells CASRGGQEDEQYV. The CDR3 DNA reads as TGTGCCAGCAGGGGGGGACAGGAGGACGAGCAGTACGTC. The V call is TRBV21-1, the J call TRBJ2-7; the DNA was not compared with TRBD1, the D call given in the table. TRBV21-1 is described as a pseudogene. The CDR3 extends over 13 amino acids.

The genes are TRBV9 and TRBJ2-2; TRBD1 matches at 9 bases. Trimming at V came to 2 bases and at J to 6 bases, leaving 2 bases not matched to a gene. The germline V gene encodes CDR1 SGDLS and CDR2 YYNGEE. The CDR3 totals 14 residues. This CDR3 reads CASSVGQGPGELFF. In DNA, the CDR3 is TGTGCCAGCAGCGTGGGACAGGGTCCCGGGGAGCTGTTTTTT.

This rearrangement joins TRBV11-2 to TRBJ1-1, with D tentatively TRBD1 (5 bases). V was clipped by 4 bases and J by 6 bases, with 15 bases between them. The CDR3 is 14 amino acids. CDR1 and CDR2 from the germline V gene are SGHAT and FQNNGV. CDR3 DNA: TGTGCCAGCAGCTCGCGGCAGGGTCCCGCTGAAGCTTTCTTT. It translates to CASSSRQGPAEAFF. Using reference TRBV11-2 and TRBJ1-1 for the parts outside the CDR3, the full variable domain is EAGVAQSPRYKIIEKRQSVAFWCNPISGHATLYWYQQILGQGPKLLIQFQNNGVVDDSQLPKDRFSAERLKGVDSTLKIQPAKLEDSAVYLCASSSRQGPAEAFFGQGTRLTVV.

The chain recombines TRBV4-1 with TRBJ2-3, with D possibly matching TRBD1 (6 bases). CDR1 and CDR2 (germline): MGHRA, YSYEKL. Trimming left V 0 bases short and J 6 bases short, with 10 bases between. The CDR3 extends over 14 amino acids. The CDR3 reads CASSQDPGADTQYF. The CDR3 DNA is TGCGCCAGCAGCCAAGATCCAGGGGCGGATACGCAGTATTTT.

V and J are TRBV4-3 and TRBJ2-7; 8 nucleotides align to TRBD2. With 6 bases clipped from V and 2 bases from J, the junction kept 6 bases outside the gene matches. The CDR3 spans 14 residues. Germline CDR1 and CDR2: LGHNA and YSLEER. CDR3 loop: CASSPTGGAYEQYF. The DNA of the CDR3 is TGCGCCAGCAGTCCGACCGGGGGGGCCTACGAGCAGTACTTC.